This T cell receptor (beta chain) was captured by sequencing in a study of CD8 T cells in ankylosing spondylitis. General study findings and limits: The study identified a TCR beta motif of under ten highly homologous variants that appeared characteristic of ankylosing spondylitis blood. Disease-linked clones, CD8+, were relatively rare in peripheral blood.

This clonotype has ten or more counts. The antigen remains undetermined. CDR3 length: 16 residues. Germline V gives CDR1 SGDLS, CDR2 YYNGEE. V lost 0 bases to trimming and J lost 1 base, with 13 bases between them. The authors made TCR beta libraries by quantitative 5'-RACE with molecular barcodes. TCRdb independently ran MiXCR on the 5' RACE reads; one entry per CDR3 protein. This sample has 100,000 to 150,000 distinct CDR3 sequences; about 7% occur once, and the top ten carry about 12%. The sequencing sample was made of blood, either unsorted or a sorted T cell fraction (not recorded which). The V gene is TRBV9, the J gene TRBJ1-1; possible D gene TRBD1, 6 bases. The receptor was isolated from a male donor with ankylosing spondylitis or in good health (not recorded which). CDR3 sequence (DNA): TGTGCCAGCAGCGTAGGGGCGGGGGCACCGAACACTGAAGCTTTCTTT. This gives the protein CASSVGAGAPNTEAFF. Based on the CDR3 plus reference TRBV9 and TRBJ1-1, the full variable domain is DSGVTQTPKHLITATGQRVTLRCSPRSGDLSVYWYQQSLDQGLQFLIQYYNGEERAKGNILERFSAQQFPDLHSELNLSSLELGDSALYFCASSVGAGAPNTEAFFGQGTRLTVV.